The rows below give T cell receptor beta chains drawn from one sample of a study of control samples from healthy donors and cancer patients. The method was immunoSEQ multiplex PCR; TCRdb's version includes in-frame clones alone and lacks a portion of them. This sample carries some 120,000 clones, around 93% of them seen once, and the ten largest clones take under 2%. The specimen sequenced was PBMCs. These receptors all come from a man aged 50 to 59 with head and neck cancer. The CDR3 runs from the conserved cysteine through the conserved F or W. Fields, in order: D gene, J gene, V gene, clone size, CDR3 protein. D genes are given only for firm matches. Some rows have no size entry. The others give once, few or many, or a class for an expanded clone.

d_call: TRBD2
j_call: TRBJ2-1
v_call: TRBV6-2/TRBV6-3
clone_size: .
cdr3_aa: CASSYLAGEWSYNEQFF

d_call: TRBD2
j_call: TRBJ2-1
v_call: TRBV7-9
clone_size: .
cdr3_aa: CASSSAGTTLDEQFF

d_call: .
j_call: TRBJ2-3
v_call: TRBV6-2/TRBV6-3
clone_size: .
cdr3_aa: CASSRGHTDTQYF

d_call: TRBD2
j_call: TRBJ2-3
v_call: TRBV9
clone_size: .
cdr3_aa: CASSALAGGTTDTQYF

d_call: .
j_call: TRBJ2-1
v_call: TRBV7-8
clone_size: .
cdr3_aa: CASSHTRGNEQFF

d_call: .
j_call: TRBJ2-1
v_call: TRBV21-1
clone_size: .
cdr3_aa: CASSKICAAGAQYNEQFF

d_call: .
j_call: TRBJ2-3
v_call: TRBV11-2
clone_size: .
cdr3_aa: CASNPDVTSTDTQYF

d_call: .
j_call: TRBJ2-7
v_call: TRBV4-3
clone_size: once
cdr3_aa: CASSLGRGRSYEQYF

d_call: TRBD1
j_call: TRBJ2-7
v_call: TRBV27
clone_size: .
cdr3_aa: CASSSRGTGTGTRYEQYF

d_call: .
j_call: TRBJ2-3
v_call: TRBV7-8
clone_size: .
cdr3_aa: CASSLTPGASSTDTQYF

d_call: TRBD2
j_call: TRBJ2-3
v_call: TRBV4-2
clone_size: .
cdr3_aa: CASSQDKGLADKDTQYF

d_call: .
j_call: TRBJ2-1
v_call: TRBV4-1
clone_size: .
cdr3_aa: CASSLDRSSYNEQFF

d_call: .
j_call: TRBJ1-6
v_call: TRBV5-1
clone_size: .
cdr3_aa: CASSSTSSYNSPLHF

d_call: .
j_call: TRBJ2-1
v_call: TRBV4-3
clone_size: .
cdr3_aa: CASSQDRAINEQFF

d_call: .
j_call: TRBJ1-5
v_call: TRBV19
clone_size: .
cdr3_aa: CASSPWTGGNQPQHF

d_call: TRBD2
j_call: TRBJ2-1
v_call: TRBV5-1
clone_size: .
cdr3_aa: CASSGGAHNEQFF

d_call: TRBD1
j_call: TRBJ1-5
v_call: TRBV28
clone_size: .
cdr3_aa: CASSGTGQRQPQHF

d_call: .
j_call: TRBJ1-2
v_call: TRBV6-2/TRBV6-3
clone_size: .
cdr3_aa: CASSPRGRAYGYTF

d_call: TRBD2
j_call: TRBJ2-3
v_call: TRBV11-3
clone_size: few
cdr3_aa: CASSPSQRGGGTDTQYF

d_call: TRBD2
j_call: TRBJ2-5
v_call: TRBV5-4
clone_size: .
cdr3_aa: CASSSIGTGGETQYF

d_call: .
j_call: TRBJ2-1
v_call: TRBV5-5
clone_size: .
cdr3_aa: CASRKSGAGGLNEQFF

d_call: TRBD1
j_call: TRBJ1-1
v_call: TRBV11-3
clone_size: .
cdr3_aa: CASSSSRGRNTEAFF

d_call: TRBD1
j_call: TRBJ1-2
v_call: TRBV4-1
clone_size: .
cdr3_aa: CASSPRDRSFFGYTF

d_call: .
j_call: TRBJ2-1
v_call: TRBV30
clone_size: .
cdr3_aa: CASTSRGPYNEQFF

d_call: .
j_call: TRBJ1-1
v_call: TRBV11-2
clone_size: .
cdr3_aa: CASSPRMNTEAFF

d_call: .
j_call: TRBJ2-3
v_call: TRBV11-2
clone_size: .
cdr3_aa: CASSSPPRDTQYF

d_call: .
j_call: TRBJ2-2
v_call: TRBV7-7
clone_size: .
cdr3_aa: CASSLEVANTGELFF

d_call: .
j_call: TRBJ2-3
v_call: TRBV18
clone_size: .
cdr3_aa: CASSPARTDTQYF

d_call: .
j_call: TRBJ2-2
v_call: TRBV7-9
clone_size: .
cdr3_aa: CASSLKATGELFF

d_call: .
j_call: TRBJ2-1
v_call: TRBV28
clone_size: .
cdr3_aa: CASSLDSWREQFF

d_call: .
j_call: TRBJ1-1
v_call: TRBV7-8
clone_size: .
cdr3_aa: CASSSRQRLSTEAFF

d_call: .
j_call: TRBJ1-2
v_call: TRBV19
clone_size: .
cdr3_aa: CASAWGGPVLNGHTF

d_call: TRBD1
j_call: TRBJ1-1
v_call: TRBV27
clone_size: few
cdr3_aa: CASIPLTGHTEAFF

d_call: .
j_call: TRBJ2-3
v_call: TRBV25-1
clone_size: .
cdr3_aa: CASRGSQGDTQYF

d_call: .
j_call: TRBJ1-2
v_call: TRBV18
clone_size: .
cdr3_aa: CASSPFSAARQAGNYGYTF

d_call: .
j_call: TRBJ1-1
v_call: TRBV6-1
clone_size: few
cdr3_aa: CASSEGSTEAFF

d_call: .
j_call: TRBJ1-4
v_call: TRBV30
clone_size: .
cdr3_aa: CAWNPGGTNEKLFF

d_call: .
j_call: TRBJ1-1
v_call: TRBV2
clone_size: once
cdr3_aa: CASSEAGAQLTEAFF

d_call: .
j_call: TRBJ1-2
v_call: TRBV12-3/TRBV12-4
clone_size: .
cdr3_aa: CASRGSDYGYTF

d_call: .
j_call: TRBJ1-5
v_call: TRBV6-6
clone_size: .
cdr3_aa: CASIRDGQGNQPQHF

d_call: TRBD2
j_call: TRBJ2-3
v_call: TRBV9
clone_size: .
cdr3_aa: CARSVGAAGGRDTQYF

d_call: .
j_call: TRBJ1-1
v_call: TRBV10-3
clone_size: .
cdr3_aa: CATRAQTETEAFF

d_call: .
j_call: TRBJ2-6
v_call: TRBV4-3
clone_size: .
cdr3_aa: CASSQSRVAGANVLTF

d_call: TRBD1
j_call: TRBJ2-7
v_call: TRBV6-2/TRBV6-3
clone_size: .
cdr3_aa: CASSWTGYEQYF

d_call: TRBD1
j_call: TRBJ2-7
v_call: TRBV7-9
clone_size: .
cdr3_aa: CASSLGRIRDSSYEQYF